One and the same sample provided the 10 T cell receptor beta chains below, sequenced in a study of tumor-infiltrating lymphocytes in primary liver carcinoma. Researchers generated TCR beta cDNA from approximately 520 ng of total RNA, relying on a constant-region primer. TCR beta libraries came from three nested multiplex PCR rounds using slightly modified ARM-PCR. The first two PCR rounds, roughly 11 cycles each, used TRBV1-TRBV30 forward primers and a C-beta reverse primer. One entry per CDR3 protein, called by TCRdb with MiXCR from the multiplex PCR reads. This table has fewer than 85,000 distinct CDR3 sequences, roughly 72% appearing once. The approximately 17-32 mg bulk tissue piece was not sorted before simultaneous RNA and DNA extraction. The sample was tumor-adjacent normal liver tissue. These TCRs come from a man in his forties with primary liver carcinoma and hepatitis B virus infection.

Points on this clonotype: This may be a read error, as it is one base from a much larger clone. The chain recombines TRBV7-9 with TRBJ2-2; TRBD1 might be the D (5 bases). Trimming took 2 bases from V and 13 from J, leaving 26 bases between them. CDR1 is SEHNR and CDR2 is FQNEAQ in the germline V gene (reference sequence). CDR3 length: 17 residues. CDR3 sequence: CASSLFKMEGPERGLFF. The CDR3 coding sequence is TGTGCCAGCAGCTTATTCAAGATGGAAGGCCCAGAAAGGGGGCTGTTTTTT.

With respect to this clonotype: The final CDR3 position lacks the conserved phenylalanine or tryptophan, pointing to a likely read error. V is TRBV4-2 and J is TRBJ2-7, with TRBD2 matching over 9 bases. The CDR3 totals 16 residues. With 1 base clipped from V and 2 bases from J, the junction kept 6 bases outside the gene matches. From germline, CDR1 is LGHNA and CDR2 YNFKEQ. The CDR3 protein is CASSQVASGVTYEQYY. DNA for the CDR3: TGTGCCAGCAGCCAAGTGGCTAGCGGGGTTACCTACGAGCAGTACTAC.

The rearrangement uses TRBV7-9 and TRBJ2-5; perhaps D is TRBD1 or TRBD2 (5 bases each). Between the trimmed V and J ends, which lost 5 bases and 4 bases, there was a span of 17 bases. Per the germline V gene, CDR1 is SEHNR and CDR2 is FQNEAQ (reference sequence). The CDR3 spans 15 residues. The CDR3 coding sequence is TGTGCCAGCAGCCGAAAGGGGACGATATCAGAGACCCAGTACTTC. It translates to CASSRKGTISETQYF.

On this clonotype: The germline gene is not matched at one end of the junction; a read error may be the cause. The V call is TRBV6-2 or TRBV6-3, the J call TRBJ2-1; unclear D gene. CDR3 size: 13 residues. In germline, CDR1 is MNHEY, CDR2 SVGEGT. Here the CDR3 reads CANSYWLNNEQFF. As DNA, the CDR3 is TGTGCCAACAGTTACTGGTTAAACAATGAGCAGTTCTTC.

With respect to this clonotype: An end of the junction does not agree with germline; a read error may underlie this. CDR3 nucleotide sequence: TGTGCCAGCAGTGAACTGTTCGAGACAGGGGGCTGGAGTGATGAAAAACCGTTTTTT. This encodes CASSELFETGGWSDEKPFF. The chain is built from TRBV6-1 and TRBJ1-4, with 10 positions matching TRBD1. CDR1 MNHNS and CDR2 SASEGT come from the germline V gene. The CDR3 covers 19 residues.

The chain carries TRBV5-1 and TRBJ2-3, with D possibly TRBD2 on 6 matching bases. Trimming pared 0 bases from V and 7 bases from J, leaving 21 bases between. Germline CDR1 is SGHRS and CDR2 is YFSETQ. The CDR3 is 17 residues long. The CDR3 spells CASSLAELAPGVNTQYF. The CDR3 DNA is TGCGCCAGCAGCTTGGCAGAACTAGCTCCGGGCGTTAATACGCAGTATTTT. The variable domain in full, completed from reference TRBV5-1 and TRBJ2-3, reads KAGVTQTPRYLIKTRGQQVTLSCSPISGHRSVSWYQQTPGQGLQFLFEYFSETQRNKGNFPGRFSGRQFSNSRSEMNVSTLELGDSALYLCASSLAELAPGVNTQYFGPGTRLTVL.

Details on this clonotype: One end of the junction varies from germline; a read error may be responsible. CDR3 loop: CSAEIGAGEQHF. In nucleotides, the CDR3 is TGCAGCGCTGAGATTGGGGCGGGCGAGCAGCACTTC. This chain joins TRBV29-1 and TRBJ2-7, with D perhaps assigned TRBD1 or TRBD2 (5 bases each). This CDR3 has 12 amino acids. Germline CDR1 and CDR2: SQVTM and ANQGSEA.

Worth noting for this clonotype: At one end, the junction sequence differs from germline, possibly due to a read error. V and J are TRBV29-1 and TRBJ2-4; 8 bases are a match to TRBD2. Germline-derived CDR1 and CDR2 are SQVTM and ANQGSEA. The CDR3 has 13 residues. The CDR3 loop is CSVDGGEENIQYF. In DNA, the CDR3 is TGCAGTGTTGACGGGGGGGAAGAAAACATTCAGTACTTC.

Only one count was recorded for this clonotype. A much larger clonotype is one base distant, so this may be a read error. Since no conserved phenylalanine or tryptophan closes the CDR3, a read error is the likely cause. It is unclear where the CDR3 begins or ends on the DNA, so no DNA is shown, and the CDR3 is as TCRdb lists it. The rearrangement joins TRBV21-1 to TRBJ2-5; the table's D call of TRBD1 was not tested on the DNA. TRBV21-1 is an annotated pseudogene. The CDR3 is 14 residues long, counting both termini. CDR3 in amino acids: CASPFTGGAKTQYL.

This clonotype was seen ten or more times. This chain joins TRBV5-1 and TRBJ2-6; D tentatively fits TRBD1 or TRBD2 (5 bases each). The CDR3 runs to 15 residues. Germline V gene data show CDR1 as SGHRS and CDR2 as YFSETQ. Trimming took 3 bases from V and 0 from J, leaving 7 bases between them. The CDR3: CASSSGASGANVLTF. CDR3 in DNA: TGCGCCAGCAGCTCCGGGGCCTCTGGGGCCAACGTCCTGACTTTC. Filled out from reference TRBV5-1 and TRBJ2-6, the complete variable domain reads KAGVTQTPRYLIKTRGQQVTLSCSPISGHRSVSWYQQTPGQGLQFLFEYFSETQRNKGNFPGRFSGRQFSNSRSEMNVSTLELGDSALYLCASSSGASGANVLTFGAGSRLTVL.